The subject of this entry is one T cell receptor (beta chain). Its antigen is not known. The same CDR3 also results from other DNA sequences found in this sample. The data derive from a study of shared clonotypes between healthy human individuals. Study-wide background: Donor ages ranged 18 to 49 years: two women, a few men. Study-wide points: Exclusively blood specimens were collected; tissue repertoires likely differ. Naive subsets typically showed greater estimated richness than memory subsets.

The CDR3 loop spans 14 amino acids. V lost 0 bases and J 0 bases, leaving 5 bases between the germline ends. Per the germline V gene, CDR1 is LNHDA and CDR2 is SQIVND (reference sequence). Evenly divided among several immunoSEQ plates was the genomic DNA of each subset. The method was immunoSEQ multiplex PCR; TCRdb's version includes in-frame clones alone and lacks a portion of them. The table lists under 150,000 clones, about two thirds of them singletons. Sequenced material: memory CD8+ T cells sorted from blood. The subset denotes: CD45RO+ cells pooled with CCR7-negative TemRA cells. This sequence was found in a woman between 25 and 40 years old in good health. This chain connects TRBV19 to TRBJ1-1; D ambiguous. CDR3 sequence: CASSIEGLNTEAFF. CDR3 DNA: TGTGCCAGTAGTATAGAGGGGTTGAACACTGAAGCTTTCTTT.